The clone carrying this T cell receptor beta chain was detected many times. The antigen remains undetermined. The CDR3 length is 14 residues. Trimming cost V 5 bases and J 2 bases, with 16 bases left between them. Germline-derived CDR1 and CDR2 are SQVTM and ANQGSEA. In each sequencing run, over 170 million TCR-beta sequences were generated from 15-18 subjects. TCRdb re-analysed the 5' RACE reads in MiXCR, keeping a single row per CDR3 protein. The repertoire consists of approximately 86,000 distinct CDR3 sequences, with roughly 2.6% occurring once and the leading ten covering about 1%. This specimen comes from a study of neurological immune-mediated disorders. Study-level results: Expanded clones shared no CDR3 amino acid sequences across subjects, suggesting private repertoires in all groups.

Sequencing input: PBMCs. This receptor was identified in a woman between 25 and 40 years old with multiple sclerosis. This chain uses TRBV29-1 with TRBJ2-7; D might be TRBD1 (6 bases). CDR3 DNA sequence: TGCAGCGTTCGATCCGGGACACCAACCTACGAGCAGTACTTC. Translating it yields CSVRSGTPTYEQYF.